The rows below give T cell receptor beta chains drawn from one sample of a study of T cell responses to AZD1222 COVID-19 vaccine. Clones were read by immunoSEQ multiplex PCR, and TCRdb kept only the in-frame ones, dropping some. This table has around 100,000 clones, more than 85% appearing once. The sample here was peripheral blood, taken on day 0 of AZD1222 vaccination. The receptors were sampled from an adult in good health. Each CDR3 is given with its conserved first and last residue. D genes are given only for firm matches. Size values are once, few and many counts, or a class for expanded clones, and some rows have none.

CDR3 length	D gene	clone size	V gene	J gene	CDR3 DNA	CDR3 protein
14	-	-	TRBV7-2	TRBJ1-1	TGTGCCAGCAGTTTTGGGGGGCCATACACTGAAGCTTTCTTT	CASSFGGPYTEAFF
15	-	-	TRBV6-6	TRBJ1-4	TGTGCCAGCAGTTACTCGGGACCCCCCGGCGGAAAACTGTTTTTT	CASSYSGPPGGKLFF
13	TRBD1	-	TRBV2	TRBJ1-4	TGTGCCACCGGGACAGACTTTAATGAAAAACTGTTTTTT	CATGTDFNEKLFF
14	-	few	TRBV28	TRBJ1-3	TGTGCCAGCAGCCAAAGGACAGATGGAAACACCATATATTTT	CASSQRTDGNTIYF
14	-	-	TRBV7-3	TRBJ2-1	TGTGCCAGCAGCAAGGACCCTACCGGGGGAGAGCAGTTCTTC	CASSKDPTGGEQFF
13	TRBD1	-	TRBV9	TRBJ1-2	TGTGCCAGCAGCAACAGGGGTGGTCATGGCTACACCTTC	CASSNRGGHGYTF
12	-	-	TRBV5-4	TRBJ2-1	TGTGCCAGCAGCTTGGGGGACCCGGAGCAGTTCTTC	CASSLGDPEQFF
15	-	-	TRBV24-1	TRBJ2-2	TGTGCCACCAGTGATTCCCCCATTTCTGGCGGGGAGCTGTTTTTT	CATSDSPISGGELFF
15	-	-	TRBV19	TRBJ2-7	TGTGCCAGTAGCCACGCAACAGGAAGCTCCTACGAGCAGTACTTC	CASSHATGSSYEQYF
15	TRBD2	once	TRBV6-2/TRBV6-3	TRBJ2-7	TGTGCCAGCAGTTACTCTTCTAGCGGGTTTGGCGAGCAGTACTTC	CASSYSSSGFGEQYF
15	TRBD2	once	TRBV11-2	TRBJ2-2	TGTGCCAGCAGCTTTGGGGGGGCGAACACCGGGGAGCTGTTTTTT	CASSFGGANTGELFF
15	TRBD1	once	TRBV18	TRBJ2-1	TGTGCCAGCTTGGCCGGGACAGGGGGCTACAATGAGCAGTTCTTC	CASLAGTGGYNEQFF
11	-	-	TRBV7-2	TRBJ2-1	TGTGCCAGCAGCTTCGTAGGTGAGCAGTTCTTC	CASSFVGEQFF
15	-	-	TRBV21-1	TRBJ1-6	TGTGCCAGCAGCAGATCTCCCCCGACACAATCACCCCTCCACTTT	CASSRSPPTQSPLHF
15	-	-	TRBV4-2	TRBJ1-1	TGTGCCAGCAGCCAAGATCTGAGCCGGGGAACTGAAGCTTTCTTT	CASSQDLSRGTEAFF
13	-	-	TRBV7-9	TRBJ1-5	TGTGCCAGCAGCCAATACGAGAATCAGCCCCAGCATTTT	CASSQYENQPQHF
11	-	-	TRBV2	TRBJ2-1	TGTGCCAGCAGTGCCCTAGATGAGCAGTTCTTC	CASSALDEQFF
15	TRBD2	once	TRBV2	TRBJ2-4	TGTGCCAGCAGCCCCTTGGGACTAACCAAAAACATTCAGTACTTC	CASSPLGLTKNIQYF
17	TRBD1	-	TRBV13	TRBJ1-5	TGTGCCAGCAGCTTAGGTAGACAGGGGGGAGTCAATCAGCCCCAGCATTTT	CASSLGRQGGVNQPQHF
12	-	once	TRBV30	TRBJ1-1	TGTGCCTGGAGCCAAAGAGGTCCTGAAGCTTTCTTT	CAWSQRGPEAFF
18	-	-	TRBV25-1	TRBJ2-5	TGTGCCAGCGCCCCCTTCGAACAGGATTATATTAACGAAGAGACCCAGTACTTC	CASAPFEQDYINEETQYF
15	-	-	TRBV5-4	TRBJ2-3	TGTGCCAGCAGCGCCGCCCCCGGGACGACAGATACGCAGTATTTT	CASSAAPGTTDTQYF
12	-	-	TRBV12-3/TRBV12-4	TRBJ2-3	TGTGCCAGCAGTTTTTCTAGGGATACGCAGTATTTT	CASSFSRDTQYF
14	-	-	TRBV2	TRBJ1-4	TGTGCCAGCAGTGAGGGGGGCTTTAATGAAAAACTGTTTTTT	CASSEGGFNEKLFF
15	-	-	TRBV6-5	TRBJ1-6	TGTGCCAGCAGTTACTTAGGGACCGCAAATTCACCCCTCCACTTT	CASSYLGTANSPLHF
17	TRBD2	-	TRBV19	TRBJ2-1	TGTGCCAGTAGTATGGGACTAGCGGGAGGTGATTACAATGAGCAGTTCTTC	CASSMGLAGGDYNEQFF
14	TRBD1	-	TRBV30	TRBJ2-7	TGTGCCTGGAAGCCGACGACAGGGCCCTACGAGCAGTACTTC	CAWKPTTGPYEQYF
13	-	-	TRBV3-1/TRBV3-2	TRBJ1-1	TGTGCCAGCAGCCAAGAATCCAGAAGTCAAACTTTCTTT	CASSQESRSQTFF
15	-	-	TRBV29-1	TRBJ1-1	TGCAGCGTTGAGTCCTTTTGGACAGTCGGGGACGAAGCTTTCTTT	CSVESFWTVGDEAFF
13	-	-	TRBV19	TRBJ1-4	TGTGCCAGTAGTATTGGAACTAATGAAAAACTGTTTTTT	CASSIGTNEKLFF
14	-	-	TRBV5-1	TRBJ2-1	TGCGCCAGCAGCTTGATGGGGGGACGAAGTGAGCAGTTCTTC	CASSLMGGRSEQFF
13	-	-	TRBV7-2	TRBJ2-7	TGTGCCAGCAGCTTGGGGCACCTCTACGAGCAGTACTTC	CASSLGHLYEQYF
16	TRBD2	-	TRBV27	TRBJ2-7	TGTGCCAGCAGTTTCTTGGTAGCGGGAGGGCCTTACGAGCAGTACTTC	CASSFLVAGGPYEQYF
14	-	-	TRBV7-2	TRBJ2-7	TGTGCCAGCAGCCCAGTTGGCGTCCCCTACGAGCAGTACTTC	CASSPVGVPYEQYF
13	-	-	TRBV6-5	TRBJ1-5	TGTGCCAGCAGTAGAAATAGCAATCAGCCCCAGCATTTT	CASSRNSNQPQHF
15	TRBD2	-	TRBV23-1	TRBJ2-7	TGCGCCAGCAGTCAGGCTAGCGGGGGATCCTACGAGCAGTACTTC	CASSQASGGSYEQYF
14	-	-	TRBV3-1/TRBV3-2	TRBJ1-5	TGTGCCAGCAGCCAAGAAGTAAGCAATCAGCCCCAGCATTTT	CASSQEVSNQPQHF
16	TRBD1	-	TRBV23-1	TRBJ2-7	TGCGCCAGCAGTCAAGGACAGGGTGGGGATCACTACGAGCAGTACTTC	CASSQGQGGDHYEQYF
15	-	-	TRBV18	TRBJ2-6	TGTGCCAGCTCAATCAGGCCCTCTGGGGCCAACGTCCTGACTTTC	CASSIRPSGANVLTF
15	TRBD2	-	TRBV7-2	TRBJ2-1	TGTGCCAGCAGCTCAAGCGGGAGGGGGTCTAATGAGCAGTTCTTC	CASSSSGRGSNEQFF
11	-	-	TRBV28	TRBJ1-1	TGTGCCAGCAGTTTAAACCGGGAAGCTTTCTTT	CASSLNREAFF
14	-	-	TRBV5-6	TRBJ2-5	TGTGCCAGCAGCTTGGCGTCTAGGCAAGAGACCCAGTACTTC	CASSLASRQETQYF
14	-	few	TRBV27	TRBJ1-1	TGTGCCAGCAGGGACGGACTAAACGGGGCTGAAGCTTTCTTT	CASRDGLNGAEAFF
12	-	-	TRBV6-5	TRBJ2-7	TGTGCCAGCAAGGGACCTGCCTACGAGCAGTACTTC	CASKGPAYEQYF
17	TRBD1	-	TRBV5-1	TRBJ1-6	TGCGCCAGCAGCTTGGCCCTTTCCGACAGGGCTAATTCACCCCTCCACTTT	CASSLALSDRANSPLHF
15	TRBD2	-	TRBV2	TRBJ2-1	TGTGCCAGCAGTGGAGGACTAGCGGTTGGAAATGAGCAGTTCTTC	CASSGGLAVGNEQFF
15	TRBD1	-	TRBV19	TRBJ1-1	TGTGCCAGTAGTACCTCCGGGACAGTGAACACTGAAGCTTTCTTT	CASSTSGTVNTEAFF
13	-	-	TRBV5-3	TRBJ2-4	TGTGCCAGAAGCTTGTTAGCCAAAAACATTCAGTACTTC	CARSLLAKNIQYF